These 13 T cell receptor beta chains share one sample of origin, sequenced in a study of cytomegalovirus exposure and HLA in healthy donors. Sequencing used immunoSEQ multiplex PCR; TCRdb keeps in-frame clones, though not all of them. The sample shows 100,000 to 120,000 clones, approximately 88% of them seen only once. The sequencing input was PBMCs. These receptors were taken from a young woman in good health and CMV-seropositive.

This CDR3 reads CASSVGSGMSWTEAFF. DNA for the CDR3: TGTGCCAGCAGCGTAGGTTCCGGGATGAGTTGGACTGAAGCTTTCTTT. The chain links TRBV9 to TRBJ1-1; D is unresolved. Germline V gives CDR1 SGDLS, CDR2 YYNGEE. The CDR3 totals 16 residues. The V end lost 0 bases, the J end lost 5 bases, and 17 bases lay between the germline ends.

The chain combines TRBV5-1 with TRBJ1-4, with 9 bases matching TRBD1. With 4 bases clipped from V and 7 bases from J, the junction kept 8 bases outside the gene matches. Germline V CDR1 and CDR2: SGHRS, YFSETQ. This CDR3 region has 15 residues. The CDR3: CASSRVGTGFEKLFF. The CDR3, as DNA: TGCGCCAGCAGCCGAGTGGGGACAGGGTTTGAAAAACTGTTTTTT.

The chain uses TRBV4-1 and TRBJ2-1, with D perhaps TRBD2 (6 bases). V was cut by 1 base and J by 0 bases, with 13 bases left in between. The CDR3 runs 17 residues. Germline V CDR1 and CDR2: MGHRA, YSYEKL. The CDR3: CASSQATRGYSYNEQFF. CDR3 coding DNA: TGCGCCAGCAGCCAAGCAACGCGGGGCTACTCCTACAATGAGCAGTTCTTC.

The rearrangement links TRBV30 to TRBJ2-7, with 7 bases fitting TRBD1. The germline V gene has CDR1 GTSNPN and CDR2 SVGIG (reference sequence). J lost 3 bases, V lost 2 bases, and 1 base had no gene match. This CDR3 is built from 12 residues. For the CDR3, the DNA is TGTGCCTGGAGTCGACAGGGCTACGAGCAGTACTTC. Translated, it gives CAWSRQGYEQYF.

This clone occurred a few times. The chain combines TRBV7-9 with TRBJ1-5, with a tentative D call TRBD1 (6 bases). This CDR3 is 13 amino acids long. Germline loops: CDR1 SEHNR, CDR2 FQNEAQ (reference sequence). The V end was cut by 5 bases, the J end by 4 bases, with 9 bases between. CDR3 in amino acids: CASSRQDNQPQHF. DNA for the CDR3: TGTGCCAGCAGCCGACAGGATAATCAGCCCCAGCATTTT.

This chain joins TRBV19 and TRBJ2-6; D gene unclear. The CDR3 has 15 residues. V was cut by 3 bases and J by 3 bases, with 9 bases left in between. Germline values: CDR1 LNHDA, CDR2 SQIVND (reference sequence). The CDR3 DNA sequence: TGTGCCAGTAGTATCTACAGAGATGGGGCCAACGTCCTGACTTTC. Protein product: CASSIYRDGANVLTF.

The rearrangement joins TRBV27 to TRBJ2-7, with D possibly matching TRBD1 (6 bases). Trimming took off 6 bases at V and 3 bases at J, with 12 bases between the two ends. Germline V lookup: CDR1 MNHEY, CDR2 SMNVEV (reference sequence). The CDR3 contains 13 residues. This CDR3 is CASSDRTGYEQYF. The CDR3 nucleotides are TGTGCCAGCAGCGACAGGACGGGCTACGAGCAGTACTTC.

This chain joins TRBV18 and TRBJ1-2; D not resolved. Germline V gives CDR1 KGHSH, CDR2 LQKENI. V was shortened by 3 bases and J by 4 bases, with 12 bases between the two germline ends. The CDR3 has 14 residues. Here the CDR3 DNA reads TGTGCCAGCTCACCCGGAGGAAAGCCCTATGGCTACACCTTC. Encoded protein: CASSPGGKPYGYTF.

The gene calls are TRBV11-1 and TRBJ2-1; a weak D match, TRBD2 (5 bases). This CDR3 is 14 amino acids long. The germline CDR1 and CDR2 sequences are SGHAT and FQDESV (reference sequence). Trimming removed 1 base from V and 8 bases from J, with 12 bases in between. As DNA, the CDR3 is TGTGCCAGCAGCTTAGGACCTAGCCGCGATGAGCAGTTCTTC. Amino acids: CASSLGPSRDEQFF. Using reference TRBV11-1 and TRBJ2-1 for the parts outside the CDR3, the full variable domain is EAEVAQSPRYKITEKSQAVAFWCDPISGHATLYWYRQILGQGPELLVQFQDESVVDDSQLPKDRFSAERLKGVDSTLKIQPAELGDSAMYLCASSLGPSRDEQFFGPGTRLTVL.

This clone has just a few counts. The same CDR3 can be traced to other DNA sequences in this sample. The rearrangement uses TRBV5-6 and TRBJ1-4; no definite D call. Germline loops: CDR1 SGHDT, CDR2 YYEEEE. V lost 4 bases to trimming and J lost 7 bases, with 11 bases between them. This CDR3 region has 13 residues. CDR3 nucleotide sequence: TGTGCCAGCAGCCCTAGACCTGGTGAAAAACTGTTTTTT. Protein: CASSPRPGEKLFF.

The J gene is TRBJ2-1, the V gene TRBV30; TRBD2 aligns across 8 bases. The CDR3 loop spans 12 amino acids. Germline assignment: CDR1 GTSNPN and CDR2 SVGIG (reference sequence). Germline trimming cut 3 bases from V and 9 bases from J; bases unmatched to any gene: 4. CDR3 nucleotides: TGTGCCTGGAGCGGGGGGGCCGGTGAGCAGTTCTTC. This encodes CAWSGGAGEQFF.

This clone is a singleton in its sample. The CDR3: CASSSSNEQFF. CDR3 coding DNA: TGTGCCAGCAGCTCATCCAATGAGCAGTTCTTC. J is TRBJ2-1 and V is TRBV7-6; no reliable D call. V was cut by 4 bases and J by 6 bases, with 4 bases left in between. The CDR3 length is 11 residues. Germline V gene sequence: CDR1 SGHVS, CDR2 FNYEAQ. Full variable domain (missing parts from reference TRBV7-6 and TRBJ2-1): GAGVSQSPRYKVTKRGQDVALRCDPISGHVSLYWYRQALGQGPEFLTYFNYEAQQDKSGLPNDRFSAERPEGSISTLTIQRTEQRDSAMYRCASSSSNEQFFGPGTRLTVL.

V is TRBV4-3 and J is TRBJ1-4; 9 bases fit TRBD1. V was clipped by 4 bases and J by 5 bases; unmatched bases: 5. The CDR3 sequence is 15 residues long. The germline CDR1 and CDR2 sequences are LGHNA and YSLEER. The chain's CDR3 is CASSLGTGRNEKLFF. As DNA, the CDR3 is TGCGCCAGCAGCCTGGGGACAGGGCGAAATGAAAAACTGTTTTTT.